The 17 T cell receptor beta chains presented below share a single source sample, sequenced in a study of cytomegalovirus exposure and HLA in healthy donors. This PCR relied on a set of 60 Vbeta primers and 13 Jbeta primers. Profiled with immunoSEQ multiplex PCR; TCRdb holds only in-frame clones, not every one. The sample lists around 170,000 clones, approximately 84% occurring once. The sequenced sample consisted of PBMCs. These TCRs come from a girl between 5 and 17 years old in good health and CMV-seropositive.

The rearrangement joins TRBV7-3 to TRBJ2-6; D unclear. Germline assignment: CDR1 SGHTA and CDR2 FQGTGA. The CDR3 sequence is 16 residues long. The V and J ends lost 5 bases and 1 base respectively, with 12 bases between them. The CDR3 spells CASSLFQVSGANVLTF. The CDR3 DNA sequence: TGTGCCAGCAGCCTCTTTCAGGTTTCTGGGGCCAACGTCCTGACTTTC. Full variable domain (missing parts from reference TRBV7-3 and TRBJ2-6): GAGVSQTPSNKVTEKGKYVELRCDPISGHTALYWYRQSLGQGPEFLIYFQGTGAADDSGLPNDRFFAVRPEGSVSTLKIQRTERGDSAVYLCASSLFQVSGANVLTFGAGSRLTVL.

The rearrangement joins TRBV19 to TRBJ2-5; TRBD1 might be the D (6 bases). The J call is doubtful: the DNA matches TRBJ2-7 better. Germline CDR1 is LNHDA and CDR2 is SQIVND (reference sequence). This CDR3 has 16 amino acids. The CDR3 DNA sequence: TGTGCCAGTAGTACCAATTATGACAGGCGTCGGTACGAGCAGTACTTC. This codes for CASSTNYDRRRYEQYF.

Here the CDR3 reads CAWTPGSTDTQYF. The CDR3, as DNA: TGTGCCTGGACTCCGGGGTCCACAGATACGCAGTATTTT. This chain uses TRBV30 with TRBJ2-3; TRBD2 might be the D (5 bases). Per the germline V gene, CDR1 is GTSNPN and CDR2 is SVGIG (reference sequence). Trimming removed 4 bases from V and 2 bases from J, with 10 bases in between. The CDR3 length is 13 residues.

This chain links TRBV11-2 with TRBJ2-7; weak D call: TRBD2 (5 bases). CDR3 size: 12 residues. V was clipped by 4 bases and J by 3 bases, with 7 bases between them. Germline loops: CDR1 SGHAT, CDR2 FQNNGV. This chain's CDR3 is CASSSDFYEQYF. CDR3 in DNA: TGTGCCAGCAGCTCGGACTTCTACGAGCAGTACTTC. The entire variable domain, with the rest obtained from reference TRBV11-2 and TRBJ2-7, is as follows: EAGVAQSPRYKIIEKRQSVAFWCNPISGHATLYWYQQILGQGPKLLIQFQNNGVVDDSQLPKDRFSAERLKGVDSTLKIQPAKLEDSAVYLCASSSDFYEQYFGPGTRLTVT.

The rearrangement uses TRBV5-8 and TRBJ1-2; 9 bases line up with TRBD1. V shed 2 bases, J shed 2 bases, and the junction held 7 bases outside the gene matches. Germline V lookup: CDR1 SGHTS, CDR2 YDEGEE. The CDR3 has 16 residues. Here the CDR3 reads CASSLPRDRANYGYTF. The CDR3 nucleotides read TGTGCCAGCAGCTTACCCCGGGACAGGGCGAACTATGGCTACACCTTC.

This clone has only one observation. The gene calls are TRBV19 and TRBJ1-2; no clear D. Germline V lookup: CDR1 LNHDA, CDR2 SQIVND (reference sequence). The CDR3 length is 14 residues. Between the trimmed V and J ends, which lost 7 bases and 7 bases, there was a span of 19 bases. The CDR3 is CASNNPPEVLGYTF. CDR3 coding DNA: TGTGCCAGTAACAATCCGCCCGAAGTCCTTGGCTACACCTTC.

This clone was found once. The rearrangement uses TRBV30 and TRBJ2-7, with D possibly TRBD2 on 5 matching bases. Trimming shortened V by 4 bases and J by 4 bases, and 11 bases separated the two germline ends. The CDR3 totals 12 residues. CDR1 is GTSNPN and CDR2 is SVGIG in the germline V gene (reference sequence). The CDR3 sequence: CAWTPGTYEQYF. CDR3 in DNA: TGTGCCTGGACCCCGGGAACTTACGAGCAGTACTTC.

The chain links TRBV6-1 to TRBJ2-7; TRBD1 agrees at 8 bases. This CDR3 region has 14 residues. CDR1 and CDR2 (germline): MNHNS, SASEGT. The J segment lost 0 bases and the V segment lost 6 bases, leaving 4 bases of the junction unmatched. CDR3 DNA: TGTGCCAGCAGAGGGGACAGGCTCTCCTACGAGCAGTACTTC. As protein: CASRGDRLSYEQYF.

CDR3 sequence reads: CASSIGQGGSYNEQFF. CDR3 DNA sequence: TGTGCCAGTAGTATAGGACAGGGGGGCTCCTACAATGAGCAGTTCTTC. This chain uses TRBV19 with TRBJ2-1, with 9 positions matching TRBD1. With V trimmed by 1 base and J by 0 bases, 1 base remained unmatched. Germline CDR1 and CDR2: LNHDA and SQIVND (reference sequence). The CDR3 extends over 16 amino acids.

This chain connects TRBV6-5 to TRBJ1-4; 8 nucleotides agree with TRBD1. The CDR3 has 15 residues. V shed 4 bases and J 3 bases; nucleotides not matched to a gene: 4. Germline V gene lookup returns CDR1 MNHEY and CDR2 SVGAGI. CDR3 sequence (DNA): TGTGCCAGCAGTTCCCAGGGGGCGGCTAATGAAAAACTGTTTTTT. Translation: CASSSQGAANEKLFF.

DNA for the CDR3: TGTGCCAGCAGCTCACCAGGGGGGAACACCGGGGAGCTGTTTTTT. Translated: CASSSPGGNTGELFF. This rearrangement joins TRBV7-3 to TRBJ2-2; 7 nucleotides agree with TRBD1. Germline V lookup: CDR1 SGHTA, CDR2 FQGTGA. V shed 4 bases and J 1 base; nucleotides not matched to a gene: 3. The CDR3 has 15 residues.

The V and J genes are TRBV13 and TRBJ2-7; 7 nucleotides line up with TRBD2. Germline V lookup: CDR1 PRHDT, CDR2 FYEKMQ (reference sequence). Germline trimming cut 6 bases from V and 5 bases from J; bases unmatched to any gene: 7. This CDR3 has 13 amino acids. The chain's CDR3 is CASRRRESNEQYF. The CDR3 nucleotides read TGTGCCAGCAGGCGGCGGGAGTCCAACGAGCAGTACTTC.

In its sample, this clone was seen a few times. The CDR3, as DNA: TGTGCCAGCAGTGAACGGCGGGGAAGTAATGAAAAACTGTTTTTT. This sequence encodes CASSERRGSNEKLFF. The rearrangement uses TRBV6-1 and TRBJ1-4, with unresolved D. Germline assignment: CDR1 MNHNS and CDR2 SASEGT. This CDR3 has 15 amino acids. Trimming stripped 2 bases from V and 4 bases from J, with 11 bases between.

This clone was recorded a few times. The chain uses TRBV6-1 and TRBJ1-5, with D perhaps matching TRBD1 (6 bases). The CDR3 runs 14 residues. Trimming took off 6 bases at V and 0 bases at J, with 9 bases between the two ends. Germline lookup yields CDR1 MNHNS and CDR2 SASEGT. Here the CDR3 reads CASSRTVSNQPQHF. The CDR3 nucleotides read TGTGCCAGCAGCAGGACAGTTAGCAATCAGCCCCAGCATTTT.

The chain recombines TRBV5-4 with TRBJ2-2; 8 positions match TRBD1. The CDR3 is 15 residues long. The germline V gene encodes CDR1 SGHNT and CDR2 YYREEE (reference sequence). V trimming: 2 bases; J trimming: 7 bases; junction bases outside the gene matches: 7. CDR3 amino acids: CASSLPGGDGGELFF. The CDR3, as DNA: TGTGCCAGCAGCTTACCAGGGGGCGATGGCGGGGAGCTGTTTTTT.

This clone has just one count. This chain uses TRBV10-3 with TRBJ2-5, with TRBD2 identical over 11 bases. After removal of 6 bases from V and 2 bases from J, the junction contained 5 bases not matched to a gene. Looked up from germline, CDR1 is ENHRY and CDR2 is SYGVKD. The CDR3 is made up of 15 amino acids. The CDR3 DNA is TGTGCCATCAGCACCGGGACTAGCGGACAAGAGACCCAGTACTTC. It encodes CAISTGTSGQETQYF.

In its sample, this clone was seen once. V usage is TRBV6-1 and J usage is TRBJ2-3, with D hard to call. V lost 2 bases, J lost 3 bases, and 6 bases lay in between. The CDR3 length is 13 residues. Germline V CDR1 and CDR2: MNHNS, SASEGT. The chain's CDR3 is CASSEPVTDTQYF. Here the CDR3 DNA reads TGTGCCAGCAGTGAACCGGTTACAGATACGCAGTATTTT.